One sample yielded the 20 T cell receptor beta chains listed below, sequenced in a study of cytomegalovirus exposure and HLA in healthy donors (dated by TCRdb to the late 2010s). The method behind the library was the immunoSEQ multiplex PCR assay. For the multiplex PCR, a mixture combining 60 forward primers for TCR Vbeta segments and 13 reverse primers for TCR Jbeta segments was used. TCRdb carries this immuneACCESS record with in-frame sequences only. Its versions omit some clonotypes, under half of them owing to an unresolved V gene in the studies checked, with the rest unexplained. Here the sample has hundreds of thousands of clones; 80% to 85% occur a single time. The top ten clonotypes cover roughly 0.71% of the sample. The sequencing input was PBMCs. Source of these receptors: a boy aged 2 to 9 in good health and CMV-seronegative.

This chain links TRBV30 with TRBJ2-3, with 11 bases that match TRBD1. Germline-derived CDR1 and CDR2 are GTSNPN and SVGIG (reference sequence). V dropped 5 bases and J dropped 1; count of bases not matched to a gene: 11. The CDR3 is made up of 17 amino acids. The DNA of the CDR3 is TGTGCCTGGGGACAGGGGGCCTTGGGAGTGGGCACAGATACGCAGTATTTT. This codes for CAWGQGALGVGTDTQYF. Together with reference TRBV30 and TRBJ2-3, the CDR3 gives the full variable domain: SQTIHQWPATLVQPVGSPLSLECTVEGTSNPNLYWYRQAAGRGLQLLFYSVGIGQISSEVPQNLSASRPQDRQFILSSKKLLLSDSGFYLCAWGQGALGVGTDTQYFGPGTRLTVL.

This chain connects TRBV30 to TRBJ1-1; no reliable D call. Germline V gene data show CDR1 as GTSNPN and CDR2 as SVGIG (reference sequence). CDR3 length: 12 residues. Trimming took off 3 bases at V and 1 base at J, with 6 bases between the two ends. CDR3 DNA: TGTGCCTGGAGCTATGGGAACACTGAAGCTTTCTTT. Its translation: CAWSYGNTEAFF.

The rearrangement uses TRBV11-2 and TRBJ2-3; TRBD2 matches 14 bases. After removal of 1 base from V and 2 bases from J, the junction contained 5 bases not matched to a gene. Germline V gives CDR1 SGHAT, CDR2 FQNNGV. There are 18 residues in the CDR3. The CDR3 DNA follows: TGTGCCAGCAGCTTAGGACTAGCGGGAGGGCCCTACACAGATACGCAGTATTTT. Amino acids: CASSLGLAGGPYTDTQYF.

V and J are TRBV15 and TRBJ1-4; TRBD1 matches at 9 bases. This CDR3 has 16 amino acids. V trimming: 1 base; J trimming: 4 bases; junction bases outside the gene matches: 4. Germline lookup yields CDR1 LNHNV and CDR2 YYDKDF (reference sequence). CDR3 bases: TGTGCCACCAGCAGAGGGGGGGGACAGGGTAATGAAAAACTGTTTTTT. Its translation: CATSRGGGQGNEKLFF.

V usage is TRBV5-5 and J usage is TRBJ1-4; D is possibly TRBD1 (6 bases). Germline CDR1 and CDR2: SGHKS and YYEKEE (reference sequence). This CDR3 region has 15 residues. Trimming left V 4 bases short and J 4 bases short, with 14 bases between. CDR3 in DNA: TGTGCCAGCAGCCCCGGGGGGGCCTTTAATGAAAAACTGTTTTTT. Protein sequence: CASSPGGAFNEKLFF.

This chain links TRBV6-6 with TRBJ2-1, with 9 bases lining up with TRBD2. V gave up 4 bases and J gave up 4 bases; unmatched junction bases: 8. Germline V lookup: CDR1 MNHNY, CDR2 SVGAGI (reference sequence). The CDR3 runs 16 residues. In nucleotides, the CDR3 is TGTGCCAGCAGTTCCTTAGCGGGGGAACCTTACAATGAGCAGTTCTTC. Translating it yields CASSSLAGEPYNEQFF.

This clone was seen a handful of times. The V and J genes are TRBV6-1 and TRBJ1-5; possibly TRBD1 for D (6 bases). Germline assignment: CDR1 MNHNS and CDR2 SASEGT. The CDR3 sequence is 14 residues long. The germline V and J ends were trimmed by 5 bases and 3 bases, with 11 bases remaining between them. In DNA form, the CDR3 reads TGTGCCAGCAGTCCGGGACATCTCAATCAGCCCCAGCATTTT. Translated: CASSPGHLNQPQHF.

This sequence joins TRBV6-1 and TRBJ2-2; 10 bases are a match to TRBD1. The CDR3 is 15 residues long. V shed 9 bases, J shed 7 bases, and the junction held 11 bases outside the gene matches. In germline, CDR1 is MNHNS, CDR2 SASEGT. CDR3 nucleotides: TGTGCCAGTATGACAGGGGGCTTGGGTAGCGGGGAGCTGTTTTTT. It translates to CASMTGGLGSGELFF.

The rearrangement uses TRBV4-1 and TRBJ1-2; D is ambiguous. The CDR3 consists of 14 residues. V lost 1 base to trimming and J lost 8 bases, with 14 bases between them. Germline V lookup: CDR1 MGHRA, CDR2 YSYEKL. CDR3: CASSQGMAFVGYTF. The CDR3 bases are TGCGCCAGCAGCCAAGGAATGGCCTTCGTGGGCTACACCTTC.

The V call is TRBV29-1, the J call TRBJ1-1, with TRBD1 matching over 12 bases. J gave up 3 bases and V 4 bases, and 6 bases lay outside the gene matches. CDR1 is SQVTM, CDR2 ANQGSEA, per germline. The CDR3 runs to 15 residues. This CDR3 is CSVVGTGGLDTEAFF. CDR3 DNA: TGCAGCGTTGTGGGGACAGGGGGCTTGGACACTGAAGCTTTCTTT.

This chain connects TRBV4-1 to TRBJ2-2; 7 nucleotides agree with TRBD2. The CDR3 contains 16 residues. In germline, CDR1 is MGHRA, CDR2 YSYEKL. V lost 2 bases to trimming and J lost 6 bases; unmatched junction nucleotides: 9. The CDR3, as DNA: TGCGCCAGCAGCCAATTGTCGTGGGAGGGCGCCGGGGAGCTGTTTTTT. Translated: CASSQLSWEGAGELFF.

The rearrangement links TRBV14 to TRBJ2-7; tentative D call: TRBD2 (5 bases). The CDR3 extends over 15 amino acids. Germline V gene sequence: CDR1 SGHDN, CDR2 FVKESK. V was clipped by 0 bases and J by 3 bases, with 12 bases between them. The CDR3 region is CASSQEGSFYYEQYF. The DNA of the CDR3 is TGTGCCAGCAGCCAAGAGGGGAGTTTTTACTACGAGCAGTACTTC.

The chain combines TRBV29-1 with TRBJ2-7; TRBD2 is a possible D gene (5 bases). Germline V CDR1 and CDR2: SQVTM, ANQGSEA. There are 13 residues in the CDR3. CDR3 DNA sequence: TGCAGAACCTGGACTCCTTGGGTTTACGAGCAGTACTTC. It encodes CRTWTPWVYEQYF.

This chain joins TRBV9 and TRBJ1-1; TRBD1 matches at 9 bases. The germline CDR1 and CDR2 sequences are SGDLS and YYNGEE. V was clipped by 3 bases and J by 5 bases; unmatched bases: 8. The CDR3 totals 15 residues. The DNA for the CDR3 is TGTGCCAGCAGCGAACAACAGGGGGCTCAGACTGAAGCTTTCTTT. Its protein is CASSEQQGAQTEAFF.

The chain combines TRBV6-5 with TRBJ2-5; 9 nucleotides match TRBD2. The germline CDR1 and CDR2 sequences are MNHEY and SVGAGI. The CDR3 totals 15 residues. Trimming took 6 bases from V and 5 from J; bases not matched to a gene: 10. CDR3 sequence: CASSPALAGVETQYF. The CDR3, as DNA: TGTGCCAGCAGCCCCGCTTTAGCGGGAGTGGAGACCCAGTACTTC.

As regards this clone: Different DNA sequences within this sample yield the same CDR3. The CDR3 spells CSARVGGEAFF. The DNA of the CDR3 is TGCAGTGCTAGAGTGGGGGGTGAAGCTTTCTTT. The chain uses TRBV20-1 and TRBJ1-1; D may be TRBD1 (5 bases). CDR1 DFQATT and CDR2 SNEGSKA come from the germline V gene (reference sequence). The CDR3 totals 11 residues. Between the trimmed V and J ends, which lost 1 base and 7 bases, there was a span of 7 bases.

CDR3 protein: CASSPPLAEKNNEQFF. The CDR3 DNA reads TGTGCCAGCAGCCCACCCCTCGCGGAGAAGAACAATGAGCAGTTCTTC. The chain combines TRBV7-2 with TRBJ2-1; D gene ambiguous. The V gene lost 5 bases and the J gene lost 5 bases, with 19 bases spanning the gap. Per germline, CDR1 SGHTA and CDR2 FQGNSA. This CDR3 comprises 16 residues.

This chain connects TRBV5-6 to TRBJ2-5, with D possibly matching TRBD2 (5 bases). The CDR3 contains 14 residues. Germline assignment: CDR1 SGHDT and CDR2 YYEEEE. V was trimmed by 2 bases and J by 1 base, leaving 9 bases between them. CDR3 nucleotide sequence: TGTGCCAGCAGCTTTGGGCGGGCCCAAGAGACCCAGTACTTC. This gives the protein CASSFGRAQETQYF.

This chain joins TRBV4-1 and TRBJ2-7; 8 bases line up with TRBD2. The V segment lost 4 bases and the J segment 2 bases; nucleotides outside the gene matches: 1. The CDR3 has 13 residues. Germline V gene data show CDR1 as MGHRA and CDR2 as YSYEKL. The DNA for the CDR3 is TGCGCCAGCAGCCCGGGACTAGCCTACGAGCAGTACTTC. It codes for CASSPGLAYEQYF.

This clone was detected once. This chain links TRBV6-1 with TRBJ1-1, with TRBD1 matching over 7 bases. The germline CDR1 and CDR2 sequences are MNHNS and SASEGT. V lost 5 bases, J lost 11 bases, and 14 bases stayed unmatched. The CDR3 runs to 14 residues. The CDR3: CASSSYRGPYEAFF. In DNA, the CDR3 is TGTGCCAGCAGTTCTTACAGGGGCCCATATGAGGCTTTCTTT.